This is a list of T cell receptor beta chains from one sample in a study of memory CD4+ T cells and cytomegalovirus serostatus. Sequencing was performed with immunoSEQ multiplex PCR; in TCRdb, only in-frame clones are kept and a portion is missing. The sample lists about 67,000 clones; about 78% were seen once. The sequencing sample was made of memory CD4+ T cells from blood. The receptors here all came from an adult in good health and CMV-seropositive. Each CDR3 is given with its conserved first and last residue. The order of the fields is V gene, D gene, J gene, clone size, CDR3 DNA, CDR3 protein. The D gene is left open where the match is weak. Size values are once, few and many counts, or a class for expanded clones, and some rows have none.

TRBV2	TRBD2	TRBJ2-3	-	TGTGCCAGCAGTCTACTAGCGGGGGGGCGGGAAGATACGCAGTATTTT	CASSLLAGGREDTQYF
TRBV6-5	-	TRBJ2-1	-	TGTGCCAGCAGGGGACCTTGGGGCCATGAGCAGTTCTTC	CASRGPWGHEQFF
TRBV4-2	TRBD2	TRBJ2-7	-	TGTGCCAGCAGCCAGGCTGGGACTAGCGAGTACGAGCAGTACTTC	CASSQAGTSEYEQYF
TRBV7-9	-	TRBJ2-3	-	TGTGCCAGCAGCTTAGAAGGCATGGAAACAGATACGCAGTATTTT	CASSLEGMETDTQYF
TRBV5-1	-	TRBJ1-4	-	TGCGCCAGCAGCTCCTACGGCTACGAAGATGAAAAACTGTTTTTT	CASSSYGYEDEKLFF
TRBV10-2	-	TRBJ1-3	-	TGCGCCAGCAGTGAGAGGGGAGGATCTGGAAACACCATATATTTT	CASSERGGSGNTIYF
TRBV21-1	-	TRBJ2-7	-	TGTGCCAGCAGCAAAACCTACGAGCAGTACTTC	CASSKTYEQYF
TRBV29-1	-	TRBJ2-3	-	TGCAGCGTGGCTCAGGGTATAACAGATACGCAGTATTTT	CSVAQGITDTQYF
TRBV7-8	-	TRBJ2-1	-	TGTGCCAGCAGCTTATCCGGCTTCAGGGGTTTTTCTTACAATGAGCAGTTCTTC	CASSLSGFRGFSYNEQFF
TRBV5-1	-	TRBJ2-3	-	TGCGCCAGCAGCTTGGAACTAGATCTGAGTGCGCAGTATTTT	CASSLELDLSAQYF
TRBV19	-	TRBJ2-1	-	TGTGCCAGTAATCTGGCGAGCTCCTACAATGAGCAGTTCTTC	CASNLASSYNEQFF
TRBV5-4	-	TRBJ2-1	-	TGTGCCAGCAGCTTGAATAGCGGAAGCTCCTACAATGAGCAGTTCTTC	CASSLNSGSSYNEQFF
TRBV25-1	TRBD1	TRBJ2-5	-	TGTGCCAGCAGTGACATTGACAGGGGCGCGGAGACCCAGTACTTC	CASSDIDRGAETQYF
TRBV27	-	TRBJ2-6	-	TGTGCCAGCAGTCCCCACACAGGCCCAAGAGGGGCCAACGTCCTGACTTTC	CASSPHTGPRGANVLTF
TRBV7-6	-	TRBJ2-6	-	TGTGCCAGCAGCTTAATGGGCTCTGGGGCCAACGTCCTGACTTTC	CASSLMGSGANVLTF
TRBV6-1	TRBD2	TRBJ2-2	-	TGTGCCAGCAGTGAAGACGGCCTGTACAGCGGGGACACCGGGGAGCTGTTTTTT	CASSEDGLYSGDTGELFF
TRBV29-1	TRBD2	TRBJ2-3	few	TGCAGCGTTGCTTGGGGTAGGACTAGCGCCACAGATACGCAGTATTTT	CSVAWGRTSATDTQYF
TRBV2	-	TRBJ1-2	few	TGTGCCAGCAGTGTGGGGCAGGGCGGCGGCTACACCTTC	CASSVGQGGGYTF
TRBV18	TRBD1	TRBJ1-1	-	TGTGCCAGCTCATCGGGACAGGGAACTGAAGCTTTCTTT	CASSSGQGTEAFF
TRBV18	-	TRBJ2-5	once	TGTGCCAGCTCACCGGGGGTCGGTGGGGAGACCCAGTACTTC	CASSPGVGGETQYF
TRBV7-3	TRBD2	TRBJ2-1	-	TGTGCCGGTTCGGGGCTAGCGGATAATGAGCAGTTCTTC	CAGSGLADNEQFF
TRBV9	-	TRBJ1-1	-	TGTGCCAGCAGCTCCCCAGCAGGGAGGATATTAAACACTGAAGCTTTCTTT	CASSSPAGRILNTEAFF
TRBV30	-	TRBJ2-7	-	TGTGCCTGGAGTGTCAACCCCGTTTCCTACGAGCAGTACTTC	CAWSVNPVSYEQYF
TRBV30	-	TRBJ1-1	many	TGTGCCTGGAGTCCGATGAACACTGAAGCTTTCTTT	CAWSPMNTEAFF
TRBV6-5	TRBD1	TRBJ1-2	-	TGTGCCAGCAGTTACCCCGGACAGGGGGTCTATGGCTACACCTTC	CASSYPGQGVYGYTF
TRBV7-2	TRBD2	TRBJ2-7	-	TGTGCCAGCAGCTTACTAGCGGGGGCCTCCTACGAGCAGTACTTC	CASSLLAGASYEQYF
TRBV19	-	TRBJ1-5	few	TGTGCCAGTAGTACAGGGGACAAGCAGGATCAGCCCCAGCATTTT	CASSTGDKQDQPQHF
TRBV7-2	TRBD1	TRBJ1-5	-	TGTGCCAGCAGCTTAGTTACAGGGGGCCAGCCCCAGCATTTT	CASSLVTGGQPQHF
TRBV7-9	TRBD2	TRBJ2-7	-	TGTGCCAGCAGTCCTTGGACTAGCGGGACCTACGAGCAGTACTTC	CASSPWTSGTYEQYF